Sequencing of this TCR beta chain was carried out in a study of blood T cell repertoires in COVID-19. Study as a whole: T cells, B-cell-depleted T cells, or PBMCs provided the cDNA or gDNA that served as material.

Authors' processing steps: Amplification with reference gene primers provided the estimates of nucleated cell counts. Some clones are missing from TCRdb's copy, which holds only in-frame ones; the method was immunoSEQ multiplex PCR. The V and J calls and the clone size are those of that table, but D and trimming were determined from the DNA. The sample lists 64,000 or so clones, over 75% seen once, with more than 7.5% in the top ten. Germline V gene data show CDR1 as MNHEY and CDR2 as SMNVEV (reference sequence). The CDR3 is made up of 20 amino acids. Between the trimmed V and J ends, which lost 6 bases and 3 bases, there was a span of 32 bases.

Sequencing was performed on peripheral blood. The rearrangement joins TRBV27 to TRBJ2-5; weak D call: TRBD1 (6 bases). The sequence came from a human donor in a cohort sampled during active COVID-19. The CDR3 protein is CASSLTHPFSSGGWKETQYF. The CDR3 coding sequence is TGTGCCAGCAGCCTTACTCACCCGTTTTCTTCTGGGGGCTGGAAAGAGACCCAGTACTTC.